This TCR beta chain was identified during a study of control samples from healthy donors and cancer patients. Sequenced by immunoSEQ multiplex PCR; TCRdb stores in-frame clones only, minus some. Here the sample spans tens of thousands of clones, 85% to 90% being singletons. Germline V gene lookup returns CDR1 SGHRS and CDR2 YFSETQ. CDR3 size: 17 residues. V gave up 4 bases and J gave up 3 bases; unmatched junction bases: 14. The sample taken for sequencing was PBMCs. The chain joins TRBV5-1 to TRBJ1-2; 8 nucleotides match TRBD1. The TCR originated in a woman aged 45 to 65 with colorectal cancer. In DNA form, the CDR3 reads TGCGCCAGCAGCGGCCTCCTCCGGGACAGGCCTCACTATGGCTACACCTTC. Translation gives CASSGLLRDRPHYGYTF.